Below, one T cell receptor beta chain is given with its context. Antigen unknown. The data originate from a study of T cell repertoires in cytomegalovirus infection. Each CDR3 protein is one row after TCRdb ran MiXCR on the reads. The sample holds 100,000 or so distinct CDR3 sequences, under 55% seen once. Germline values: CDR1 SGHRS, CDR2 YFSETQ. V trimming: 0 bases; J trimming: 13 bases; junction bases outside the gene matches: 10. This CDR3 region has 14 residues. The receptor comes from a human donor in good health (CMV status not recorded). Some clones in this sample may be carry-over from other donors' samples. The input for sequencing was CD8+ T cells from cultured PBMCs, taken from culture after CMV antigen stimulation. The V gene is TRBV5-1, the J gene TRBJ2-3; 8 nucleotides align to TRBD2. The CDR3 coding sequence is TGCGCCAGCAGCTTGGGATGGGCACTAGCGGAGGAGTATTTT. Protein sequence: CASSLGWALAEEYF.